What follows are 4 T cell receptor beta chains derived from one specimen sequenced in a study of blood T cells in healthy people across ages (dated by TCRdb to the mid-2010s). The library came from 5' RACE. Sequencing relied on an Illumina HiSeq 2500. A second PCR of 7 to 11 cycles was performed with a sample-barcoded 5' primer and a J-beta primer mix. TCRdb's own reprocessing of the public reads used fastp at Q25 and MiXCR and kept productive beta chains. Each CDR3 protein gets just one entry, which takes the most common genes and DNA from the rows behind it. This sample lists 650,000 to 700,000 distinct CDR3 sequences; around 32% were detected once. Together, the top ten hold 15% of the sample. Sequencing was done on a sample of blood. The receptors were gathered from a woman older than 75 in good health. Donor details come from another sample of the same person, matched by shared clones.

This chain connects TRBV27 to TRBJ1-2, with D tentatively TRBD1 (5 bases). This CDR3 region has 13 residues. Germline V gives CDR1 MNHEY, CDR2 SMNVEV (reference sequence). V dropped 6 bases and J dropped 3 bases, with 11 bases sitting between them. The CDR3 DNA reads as TGTGCCAGCAGGTTTGCCAGGGACTATGGCTACACCTTC. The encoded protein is CASRFARDYGYTF.

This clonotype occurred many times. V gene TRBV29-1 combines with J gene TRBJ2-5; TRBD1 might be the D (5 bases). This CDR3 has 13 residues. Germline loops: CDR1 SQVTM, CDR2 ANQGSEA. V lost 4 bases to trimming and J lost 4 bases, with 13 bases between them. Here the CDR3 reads CSVGAGMGETQYF. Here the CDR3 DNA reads TGCAGCGTTGGAGCAGGGATGGGAGAGACCCAGTACTTC.

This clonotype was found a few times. CDR3 in DNA: TGCGCCAGCAGAGCTACTAGGGCTCCTCCAGATACGCAGTATTTT. Protein sequence: CASRATRAPPDTQYF. The rearrangement joins TRBV10-2 to TRBJ2-3, with D perhaps TRBD2 (5 bases). The CDR3 runs 15 residues. CDR1 is WSHSY and CDR2 is SAAADI in the germline V gene. V lost 6 bases and J lost 4, with 17 bases in between.

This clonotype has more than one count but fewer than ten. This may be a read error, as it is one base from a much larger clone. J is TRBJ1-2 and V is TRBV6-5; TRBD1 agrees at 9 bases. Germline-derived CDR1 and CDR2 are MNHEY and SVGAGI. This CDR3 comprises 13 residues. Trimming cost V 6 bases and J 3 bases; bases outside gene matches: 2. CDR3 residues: CASRWDRDYGYTF. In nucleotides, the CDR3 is TGTGCCAGCAGGTGGGACAGGGACTATGGCTACACCTTC.